One and the same sample provided the 14 T cell receptor delta chains below, sequenced in a study of gamma delta lymphoproliferative disorders and STAT genes. PBMCs from patients and controls supplied the genomic DNA for sequencing. TCRdb re-called the multiplex PCR reads with CATT. The data show about 820 delta-chain clones, 1.4% to 1.5% seen once. The sample consisted of blood. These receptors came from a human donor in good health.

Note on this clone: The protein TCRdb lists belongs to a much larger clone and differs from this DNA's translation at residue 4, which points to a read error; the protein shown is made from the DNA. This chain links TRDV2 with TRDJ1, with D maybe TRDD3 (10 bases). The CDR3 is 22 amino acids. The V end was cut by 5 bases, the J end by 4 bases, with 40 bases between. Germline V gives CDR1 GEAIGNYY, CDR2 EKD. The DNA for the CDR3 is TGTGCCTGTGTCACAATTCTAAAGCCTTCCTACCAATTGGGGGATACCCACGATAAACTCATCTTT. It codes for CACVTILKPSYQLGDTHDKLIF.

Worth noting for this clone: Only one base separates this from a far larger clonotype, so it likely reflects a read error. The sample carries other DNA sequences with the same CDR3. The chain joins TRDV2 to TRDJ1; 11 bases line up with TRDD3. The CDR3 loop spans 22 amino acids. Per the germline V gene, CDR1 is GEAIGNYY and CDR2 is EKD. CDR3 region: CACDTSSLSAYWGIEDGGKLIF. The CDR3 nucleotides read TGTGCCTGCGACACCTCGAGCCTTTCGGCGTACTGGGGGATAGAGGACGGGGGTAAACTCATCTTT.

This clone was observed a few times. A read error likely explains this, since a far larger clone differs by one base. The chain couples TRDV2 to TRDJ1, with TRDD3 identical over 12 bases. Germline lookup yields CDR1 GEAIGNYY and CDR2 EKD. The CDR3 is 18 residues long. Here the CDR3 reads CARDDRSLLGDTTDKLIF. The CDR3 DNA is TGTGCCCGTGACGACCGCTCTTTACTGGGGGATACCACCGATAAACTCATCTTT.

In this sample, this clone turned up a few times. TCRdb's protein, taken from a much larger clone, differs from this DNA's translation at residue 13, likely owing to a read error; the protein displayed comes from the DNA. The V and J genes are TRDV3 and TRDJ1; TRDD3 agrees at 9 bases. The CDR3 is 16 residues long. CDR1 TVYSNPD and CDR2 GDNSRS come from the germline V gene (reference sequence). The CDR3 spells CAFIKGIRWGTDRLIF. In DNA, the CDR3 is TGTGCCTTTATAAAGGGGATACGCTGGGGCACCGATAGACTCATCTTT.

On this clone itself: One base separates it from a far larger clone, so it is likely a read error. Other DNA sequences within the sample encode an identical CDR3. The CDR3 DNA is TGTGCCTGTGACACAATTCTAAAGCCTTCCTACCAATTGGGGGATACTCACGATAAACTCATCTTT. Translating it yields CACDTILKPSYQLGDTHDKLIF. The chain combines TRDV2 with TRDJ1; D may be TRDD3 (10 bases). The V gene's germline CDR1 is GEAIGNYY and CDR2 EKD. V was clipped by 1 base and J by 4 bases, with 36 bases between them. The CDR3 length is 22 residues.

This clone was picked up many times. The amino acid sequence in TCRdb belongs to a much larger clone and departs from this DNA's translation at residue 15, likely a sequencing read error; the sequence shown is translated from the DNA. CDR3 DNA: TGTGCCTGTGACACAATTCTAAAGCCTTCCTACCAATTGGGGAATACCCACGATAAACTCATCTTT. Translating gives CACDTILKPSYQLGNTHDKLIF. The chain couples TRDV2 to TRDJ1; 9 nucleotides align to TRDD2. Germline V gives CDR1 GEAIGNYY, CDR2 EKD. This CDR3 region has 22 residues. With 1 base clipped from V and 4 bases from J, the junction kept 27 bases outside the gene matches.

This clone turned up a few times. The protein given by TCRdb reflects a much larger clone and differs at residue 12 from this DNA's translation, likely from a read error; the protein shown is the DNA's translation. The rearrangement joins TRDV2 to TRDJ1, with a possible D match to TRDD3 (10 bases). Between the trimmed V and J ends, which lost 1 base and 4 bases, there was a span of 36 bases. The CDR3 totals 22 residues. Germline-derived CDR1 and CDR2 are GEAIGNYY and EKD. CDR3: CACDTILKPSYPLGDTHDKLIF. In DNA, the CDR3 is TGTGCCTGTGACACAATTCTAAAGCCTTCCTACCCATTGGGGGATACCCACGATAAACTCATCTTT.

Worth noting for this clone: The mismatch at residue 14 between this DNA's translation and the TCRdb protein of a much larger clone likely reflects a read error; the protein shown is translated from the DNA. The chain has TRDV2 and TRDJ1; 10 nucleotides match TRDD3. CDR1 is GEAIGNYY, CDR2 EKD, per germline. There are 18 residues in the CDR3. Written as DNA, the CDR3 is TGTGCCTGTGACACCGTGGGTGGGGGATACCCGCGCACCAATAAACTCATCTTT. Protein sequence: CACDTVGGGYPRTNKLIF.

To note about this clone: The protein given by TCRdb reflects a much larger clone and differs at residue 3 from this DNA's translation, likely from a read error; the protein shown is the DNA's translation. The V and J genes are TRDV1 and TRDJ1; 9 nucleotides agree with TRDD3. The CDR3 spans 23 residues. Germline loops: CDR1 TSWWSYY, CDR2 QGS. The CDR3: CARGDPLVFLAWGIGLYTDKLIF. CDR3 DNA sequence: TGTGCTCGTGGGGACCCTCTTGTCTTCCTAGCCTGGGGGATCGGTTTGTACACCGATAAACTCATCTTT.

Remarks on this clone: TCRdb pairs this DNA with a much larger clone's protein that differs at residue 12, likely a read error; the protein shown was translated from the DNA. DNA for the CDR3: TGTGCCTGTGACACAATTCTAAAGCCTTCCTACAAATTGGGGGATACCCACGATAAACTCATCTTT. It encodes CACDTILKPSYKLGDTHDKLIF. The chain uses TRDV2 and TRDJ1; tentatively, D is TRDD3 (10 bases). The CDR3 runs to 22 residues. Trimming left V 1 base short and J 4 bases short, with 36 bases between. Germline CDR1 reads GEAIGNYY; CDR2 reads EKD.

Details on this clone: TCRdb attributes to this sequence the protein of a much larger clone, which differs from the DNA translation at residue 8; a read error is likely, and the protein displayed is translated from the DNA. The chain couples TRDV2 to TRDJ1; 11 nucleotides agree with TRDD3. The CDR3 loop spans 22 amino acids. Germline trimming cut 0 bases from V and 7 bases from J; bases unmatched to any gene: 27. CDR1 and CDR2 from the germline V gene are GEAIGNYY and EKD. CDR3 protein: CACDTSSPSAYWGIEDGGKLIF. The CDR3 coding sequence is TGTGCCTGTGACACCTCGAGCCCTTCGGCGTACTGGGGGATAGAGGACGGGGGTAAACTCATCTTT.

This clone is medium-sized. The likely explanation is a read error, given a far larger clone one base away. Other DNA sequences from this sample encode an identical CDR3 as well. V is TRDV1 and J is TRDJ1; 8 nucleotides align to TRDD2. The V and J ends lost 1 base and 0 bases, in that order; junction bases with no gene match: 22. This CDR3 spans 22 amino acids. Germline loops: CDR1 TSWWSYY, CDR2 QGS. CDR3 DNA sequence: TGTGCTCTTGGGGAACCGATAGCCTTCCTAGCCCTCTGGGGTAGTCACACCGATAAACTCATCTTT. Its protein is CALGEPIAFLALWGSHTDKLIF.

In this sample, this clone turned up a few times. A read error is likely here: a far larger clone is one base away. The same CDR3 can be traced to other DNA sequences in this sample. This chain joins TRAV29/DV5 and TRDJ1; D is perhaps TRDD2 or TRDD3 (5 bases each). This CDR3 comprises 20 residues. Germline V CDR1 and CDR2: NSMFDY, ISSIKDK. The V gene lost 1 base and the J gene lost 2 bases, with 30 bases spanning the gap. CDR3 sequence: CAASRFLGGTRRPYTDKLIF. CDR3 DNA sequence: TGTGCAGCAAGCCGATTCCTCGGGGGTACACGAAGACCATATACCGATAAACTCATCTTT.

Remarks on this clone: A read error likely explains this, since a far larger clone differs by one base. Within the sample, other DNA sequences also encode this same CDR3. The chain carries TRDV1 and TRDJ1, with 12 bases aligning to TRDD3. The germline V gene encodes CDR1 TSWWSYY and CDR2 QGS. This CDR3 contains 15 residues. V shed 9 bases, J shed 2 bases, and the junction held 7 bases outside the gene matches. The CDR3 is CALLTGGYNTDKLIF. CDR3 nucleotide sequence: TGTGCTCTGCTTACTGGGGGATACAATACCGATAAACTCATCTTT.